This is a list of T cell receptor beta chains from one sample in a study of cytomegalovirus exposure and HLA in healthy donors. Data came from immunoSEQ multiplex PCR; TCRdb stores just in-frame clones and leaves some out. Among 150,000 or so clones listed, 85% were seen once. Sequenced input: PBMCs. The receptors come from a man aged 25-40 years in good health and CMV-seropositive. The CDR3 runs from the conserved cysteine through the conserved F or W. D genes are given only for firm matches. Only some rows state a clone size, as once, few, many or a class for expanded clones.

abundance	j_gene	v_gene	d_gene	CDR3nt	CDR3aa
NA	TRBJ1-2	TRBV28	NA	TGTGCCAGCAGTTTACAACAGCCCGGCTACACCTTC	CASSLQQPGYTF
NA	TRBJ2-5	TRBV14	NA	TGTGCCAGCAGCCAAGTAATGAGGGCGGTGGAGACCCAGTACTTC	CASSQVMRAVETQYF
NA	TRBJ2-2	TRBV6-1	TRBD2	TGTGCCAGCAGTGTCCCTAGCGGGGTCAACACCGGGGAGCTGTTTTTT	CASSVPSGVNTGELFF
NA	TRBJ2-2	TRBV5-5	NA	TGTGCCAGCAGCTTTACCCGTTCGGGGTGGACCGGGGAGCTGTTTTTT	CASSFTRSGWTGELFF
NA	TRBJ2-2	TRBV7-9	TRBD2	TGTGCCAGCAGCCGACCGGGGGGCACCGGGGAGCTGTTTTTT	CASSRPGGTGELFF
NA	TRBJ1-3	TRBV7-9	TRBD1	TGTGCCAGCAGCTCCCGACAGGGGAGCTCTGGAAACACCATATATTTT	CASSSRQGSSGNTIYF
NA	TRBJ1-1	TRBV21-1	NA	TGTGCCAGCAGCCAGTCAGCCGGCAGGGGAAATTCTGAAGCTTTCTTT	CASSQSAGRGNSEAFF
once	TRBJ1-5	TRBV27	TRBD1	TGTGCCAGCAGTAACGACAGGGGGCACAATCAGCCCCAGCATTTT	CASSNDRGHNQPQHF
NA	TRBJ2-3	TRBV2	NA	TGTGCCAGCACGGGCGGGCGGGGCGTCGATACGCAGTATTTT	CASTGGRGVDTQYF
NA	TRBJ2-1	TRBV27	TRBD2	TGTGCCAGCAGCTACCGACTAGCGGGTTACAATGAGCAGTTCTTC	CASSYRLAGYNEQFF
NA	TRBJ2-5	TRBV4-3	NA	TGCGCCAGCAGCCAAGAAACAGGTGGGCAGGAGACCCAGTACTTC	CASSQETGGQETQYF
NA	TRBJ2-3	TRBV2	NA	TGTGCCAGCAGGGGTATGGAGACAGATACGCAGTATTTT	CASRGMETDTQYF
NA	TRBJ2-7	TRBV30	TRBD1	TGTGCCTGCAAGGGACAGGCCCCCTCCTACGAGCAGTACTTC	CACKGQAPSYEQYF
NA	TRBJ2-7	TRBV6-5	TRBD2	TGTGCCAGCAGTTCCACCGGGGGGGCTGACGAGCAGTACTTC	CASSSTGGADEQYF